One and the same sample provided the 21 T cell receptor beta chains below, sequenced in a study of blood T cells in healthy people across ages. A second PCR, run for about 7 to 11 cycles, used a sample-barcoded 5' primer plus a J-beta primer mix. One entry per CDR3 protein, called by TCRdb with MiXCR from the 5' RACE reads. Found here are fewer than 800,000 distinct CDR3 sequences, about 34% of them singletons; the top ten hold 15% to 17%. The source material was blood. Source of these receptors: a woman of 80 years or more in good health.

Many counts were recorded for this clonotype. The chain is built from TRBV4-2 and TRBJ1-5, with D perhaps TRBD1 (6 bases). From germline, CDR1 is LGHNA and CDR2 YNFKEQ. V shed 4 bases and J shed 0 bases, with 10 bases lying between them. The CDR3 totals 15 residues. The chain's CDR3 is CASSPGQNSNQPQHF. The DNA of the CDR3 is TGTGCCAGCAGCCCAGGACAGAATAGCAATCAGCCCCAGCATTTT.

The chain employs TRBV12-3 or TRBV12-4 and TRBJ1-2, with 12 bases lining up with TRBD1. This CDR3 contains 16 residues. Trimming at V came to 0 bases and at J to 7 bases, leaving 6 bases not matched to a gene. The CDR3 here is CASSLAGGQGAPGYTF. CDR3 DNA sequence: TGTGCCAGCAGTTTAGCGGGGGGACAGGGGGCCCCTGGCTACACCTTC.

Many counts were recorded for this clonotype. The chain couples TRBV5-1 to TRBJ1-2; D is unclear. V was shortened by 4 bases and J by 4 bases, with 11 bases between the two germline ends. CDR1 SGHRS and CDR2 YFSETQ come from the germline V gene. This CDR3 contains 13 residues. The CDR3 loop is CASSVEAFYGYTF. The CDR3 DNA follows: TGCGCCAGCAGCGTGGAGGCTTTCTATGGCTACACCTTC.

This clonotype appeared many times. The DNA for the CDR3 is TGCGCCAGCAGCCAAGTACGGCTTTCTAATGAAAAACTGTTTTTT. Translated, it gives CASSQVRLSNEKLFF. The V and J genes are TRBV4-1 and TRBJ1-4; D is ambiguous. CDR3 length: 15 amino acids. Germline assignment: CDR1 MGHRA and CDR2 YSYEKL. V gave up 1 base and J gave up 3 bases, with 9 bases separating them.

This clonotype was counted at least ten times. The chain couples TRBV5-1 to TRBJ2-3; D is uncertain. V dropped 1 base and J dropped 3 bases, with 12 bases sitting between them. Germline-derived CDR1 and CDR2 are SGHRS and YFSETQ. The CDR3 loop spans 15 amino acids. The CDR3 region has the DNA TGCGCCAGCAGCTTGACTGGGGTAGGAACAGATACGCAGTATTTT. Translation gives CASSLTGVGTDTQYF.

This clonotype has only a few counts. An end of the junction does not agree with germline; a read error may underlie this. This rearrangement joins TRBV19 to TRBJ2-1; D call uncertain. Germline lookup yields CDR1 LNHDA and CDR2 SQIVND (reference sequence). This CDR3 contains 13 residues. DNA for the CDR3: TGTGCCTGCGGAGCCCGTAACTACAATGAGCTGTTCTTC. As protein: CACGARNYNELFF.

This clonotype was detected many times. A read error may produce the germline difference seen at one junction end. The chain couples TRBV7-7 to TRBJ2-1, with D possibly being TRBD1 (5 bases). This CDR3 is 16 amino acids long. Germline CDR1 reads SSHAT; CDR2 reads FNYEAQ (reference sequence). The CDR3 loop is CASSLVAGIEDNEQFF. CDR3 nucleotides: TGTGCTAGCAGCTTAGTCGCAGGGATAGAGGACAATGAGCAGTTCTTC. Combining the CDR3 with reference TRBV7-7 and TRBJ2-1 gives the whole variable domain GAGVSQSPRYKVTKRGQDVTLRCDPISSHATLYWYQQALGQGPEFLTYFNYEAQPDKSGLPSDRFSAERPEGSISTLTIQRTEQRDSAMYRCASSLVAGIEDNEQFFGPGTRLTVL.

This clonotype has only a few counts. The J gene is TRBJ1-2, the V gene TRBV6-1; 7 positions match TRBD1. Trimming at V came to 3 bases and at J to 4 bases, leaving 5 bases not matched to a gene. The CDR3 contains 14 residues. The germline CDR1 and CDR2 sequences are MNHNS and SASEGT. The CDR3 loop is CASSDGQVLYGYTF. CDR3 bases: TGTGCCAGCAGTGACGGACAGGTTCTCTATGGCTACACCTTC.

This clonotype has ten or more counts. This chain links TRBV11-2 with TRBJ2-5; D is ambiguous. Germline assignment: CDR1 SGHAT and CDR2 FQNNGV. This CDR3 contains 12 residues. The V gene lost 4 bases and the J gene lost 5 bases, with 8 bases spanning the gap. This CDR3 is CASSSTPETQYF. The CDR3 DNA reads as TGTGCCAGCAGCTCCACCCCGGAGACCCAGTACTTC.

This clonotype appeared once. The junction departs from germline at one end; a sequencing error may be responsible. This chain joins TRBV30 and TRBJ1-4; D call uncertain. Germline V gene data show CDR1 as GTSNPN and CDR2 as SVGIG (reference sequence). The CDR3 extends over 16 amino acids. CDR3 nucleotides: TGTGCCTGGAGTGTACGAACTTCAGCAACTAATGGAAAACTGTTTTTT. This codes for CAWSVRTSATNGKLFF.

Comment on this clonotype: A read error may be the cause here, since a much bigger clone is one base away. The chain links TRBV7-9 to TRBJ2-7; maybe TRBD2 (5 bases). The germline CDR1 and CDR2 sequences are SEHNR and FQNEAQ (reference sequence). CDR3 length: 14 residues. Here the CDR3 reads CAGSRHGLAYEQYF. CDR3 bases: TGTGCCGGCAGCCGCCACGGACTGGCCTACGAGCAGTACTTC.

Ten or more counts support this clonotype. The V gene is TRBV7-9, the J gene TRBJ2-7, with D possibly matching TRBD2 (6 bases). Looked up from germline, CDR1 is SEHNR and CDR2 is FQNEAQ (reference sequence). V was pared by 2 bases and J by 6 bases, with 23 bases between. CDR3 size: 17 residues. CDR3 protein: CASSLPQGLRGVGEQYF. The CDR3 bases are TGTGCCAGCAGCTTACCCCAGGGACTCCGTGGGGTCGGCGAGCAGTACTTC.

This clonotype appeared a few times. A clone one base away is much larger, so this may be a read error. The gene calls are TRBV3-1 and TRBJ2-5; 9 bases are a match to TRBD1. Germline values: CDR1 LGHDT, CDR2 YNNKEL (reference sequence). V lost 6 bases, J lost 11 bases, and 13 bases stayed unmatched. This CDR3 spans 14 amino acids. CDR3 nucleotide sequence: TGTGCCAGCAGAAGTCCGGGACAGGGTAGAGAGCAGTACTTC. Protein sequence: CASRSPGQGREQYF.

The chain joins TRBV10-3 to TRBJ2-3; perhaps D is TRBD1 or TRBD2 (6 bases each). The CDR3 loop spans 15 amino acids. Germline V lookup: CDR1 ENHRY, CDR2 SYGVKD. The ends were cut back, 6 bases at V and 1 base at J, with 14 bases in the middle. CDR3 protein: CAISPRGLRTDTQYF. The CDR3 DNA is TGTGCCATCAGCCCCCGGGGGCTCCGCACAGATACGCAGTATTTT.

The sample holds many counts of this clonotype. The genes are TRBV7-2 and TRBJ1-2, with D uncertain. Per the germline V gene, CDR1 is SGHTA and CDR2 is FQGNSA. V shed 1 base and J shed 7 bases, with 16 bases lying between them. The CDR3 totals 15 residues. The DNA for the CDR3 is TGTGCCAGCAGCTTAGACCTAACAGTTTTCAGTGGCTACACCTTC. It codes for CASSLDLTVFSGYTF.

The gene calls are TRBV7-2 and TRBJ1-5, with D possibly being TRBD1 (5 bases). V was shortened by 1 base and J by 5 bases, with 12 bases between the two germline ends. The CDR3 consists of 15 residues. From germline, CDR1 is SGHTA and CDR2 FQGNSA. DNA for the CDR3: TGTGCCAGCAGCTTAGAGGGAACGGGGCATCAGCCCCAGCATTTT. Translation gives CASSLEGTGHQPQHF.

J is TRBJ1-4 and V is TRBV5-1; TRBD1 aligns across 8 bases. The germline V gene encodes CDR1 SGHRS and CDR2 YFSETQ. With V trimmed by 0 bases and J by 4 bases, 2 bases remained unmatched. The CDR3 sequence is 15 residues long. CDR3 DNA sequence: TGCGCCAGCAGCTTGGCCGGACAGGGTAATGAAAAACTGTTTTTT. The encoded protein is CASSLAGQGNEKLFF.

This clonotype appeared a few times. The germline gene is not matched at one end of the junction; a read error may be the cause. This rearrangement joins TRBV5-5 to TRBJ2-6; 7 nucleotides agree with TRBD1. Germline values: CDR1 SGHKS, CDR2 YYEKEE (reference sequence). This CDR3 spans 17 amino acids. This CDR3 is CASSEGDSLSGANVRTF. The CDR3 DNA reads TGTGCCAGCAGCGAGGGGGACAGCCTTTCTGGGGCCAACGTCCGGACTTTC.

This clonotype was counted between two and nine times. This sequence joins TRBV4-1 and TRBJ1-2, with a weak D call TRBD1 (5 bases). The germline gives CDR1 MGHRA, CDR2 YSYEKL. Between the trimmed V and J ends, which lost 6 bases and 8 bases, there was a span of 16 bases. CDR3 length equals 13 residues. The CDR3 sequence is CASRVGPSGGYTF. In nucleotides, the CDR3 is TGCGCCAGCAGGGTGGGACCATCGGGGGGCTACACCTTC.

DNA of the CDR3: TGTGCCAGCAGTATAGCGGTAGCCAAAAACATTCAGTACTTC. Protein: CASSIAVAKNIQYF. This chain joins TRBV6-2 or TRBV6-3 and TRBJ2-4, with TRBD2 as a possible D gene (6 bases). The germline V gene encodes CDR1 MNHEY and CDR2 SVGEGT. The CDR3 spans 14 residues. The V end lost 5 bases, the J end lost 0 bases, and 8 bases lay between the germline ends.

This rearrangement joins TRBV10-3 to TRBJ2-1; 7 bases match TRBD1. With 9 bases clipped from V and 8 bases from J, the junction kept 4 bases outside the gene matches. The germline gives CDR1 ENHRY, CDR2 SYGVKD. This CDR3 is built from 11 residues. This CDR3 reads CAIQGIDEQFF. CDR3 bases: TGTGCCATACAGGGGATCGATGAGCAGTTCTTC.